Detailed here is one T cell receptor beta chain. The specificity of this receptor is unknown. There are no base qualities to consult, and no much larger clone falls within one base. Sample time point, as interpreted from the label and publication: baseline before first vaccination. The treatment or condition tag for this specimen amounts to: meningococcal conjugate vaccine given as trial control. Vaccinee samples were obtained from the UK trials COV001 and COV002, which included a single-blind randomized controlled phase 2/3 trial of AZD1222 (ChAdOx1 nCoV-19) in healthy adults. Trial participant PBMC samples were collected at day 0 and day 28 after the second dose for TCRbeta chain sequencing. These data originate in a study of T cell responses to AZD1222 COVID-19 vaccine (dated by TCRdb to about 2021). Turning to the overall study: A total of 233 trial participants underwent TCR sequencing, of whom more than 200 had received two doses of AZD1222 and some 25 had received two doses of the MenACWY control vaccine. Trial participants were enrolled by age into subgroups of 18-55, 56-69 and 70-plus years, and roughly 150, 30 and 60 TCR-sequenced participants, respectively, were included in these subgroups. Overall study results and their limits: Only five to seven AZD1222 recipients were SARS-CoV-2 seropositive at baseline, limiting conclusions about previously exposed vaccinees. Because no day 14 peak-response samples were available, repertoires were characterized only after the peak T cell response. Participants were mostly white British, with more females than males. The authors suggested clonal diversity may have been underestimated. After two AZD1222 doses, both the breadth and the depth of spike-specific TCRs were significantly higher than at day 0 and than in MenACWY recipients. Vaccine-associated CD4 TCRs spanned the whole spike protein, with dominant responses in regions 160-218 and 743-854. The 56-69-year group was small, and its depth increase did not reach significance, likely because of low power. Reportedly, almost half of the unique spike-specific TCRs recognized epitopes lying outside the regions that are mutated in the B.1.351 and B.1.1.7 variants.

From its cysteine to its phenylalanine, the CDR3 spans 13 amino acids. Only the CDR3 part of the read is kept: 39 bases, read in frame from the first base. V loses 5 bases of germline sequence and J loses 5 bases, and the interval between the two ends is 7 bases. The germline V gene (reference sequence) provides CDR1 SEHNR and CDR2 FQNEAQ. The CDR3 regions of human TCRbeta chains were analyzed by immunosequencing. Under the source paper's analysis protocol: TCRs in the repertoires were matched against a reference library of SARS-CoV-2-specific TCRs that had been generated with the MIRA antigen-specificity platform. Breadth meant the fraction of unique TCRs that were SARS-CoV-2-associated, whereas depth meant the fraction of total T cells that were SARS-CoV-2-associated. Using the MIRA data, each spike-specific TCR was mapped to the spike region that the TCR reacts to and placed in a CD4 or CD8 class. Log10-transformed breadth and depth values were compared by one-way ANOVA with Sidak's multiple comparisons tests. TCRdb provides this immuneACCESS table in a form limited to in-frame rearrangements. Some clones are lacking; in checked studies, under half of them reflect an unresolved V gene, and why the rest are absent is not known. V, J and clone size reflect that table, while D and trimming were determined from the DNA. The sample profile shows 60,000 to 100,000 clones; about 92% of them were found once. The ten most abundant clones make up approximately 6.5% of the sample.

The chain is encoded by TRBV7-9 joined to TRBJ1-6; TRBD1 is a possible D gene, resting on 5 matching bases. The sequence was collected from an adult in good health. The source material was peripheral blood, sampled on day 0 of MenACWY control vaccination. The sequenced DNA: TGTGCCAGCAGCGACAGCAATAATTCACCCCTCCACTTT. It translates as CASSDSNNSPLHF. This CDR3, with the reference TRBV7-9 and TRBJ1-6 proteins standing in past its ends, gives the full variable domain DTGVSQNPRHKITKRGQNVTFRCDPISEHNRLYWYRQTLGQGPEFLTYFQNEAQLEKSRLLSDRFSAERPKGSFSTLEIQRTEQGDSAMYLCASSDSNNSPLHFGNGTRLTVT.